Listed below are T cell receptor beta chains from one sample, sequenced in a study of cytomegalovirus exposure and HLA in healthy donors. Clones were sequenced by immunoSEQ multiplex PCR, and TCRdb holds only the in-frame ones, with some missing. This sample has 160,000 or so clones, with approximately 80% found just once. Material: PBMCs. These receptors came from a woman between 50 and 59 years old in good health and CMV-seronegative. Each CDR3 is given with its conserved first and last residue. The D gene is left open where the match is weak. Clone size appears in some rows only: once, few, many, or a class for an expanded clone.

TRBV19	TRBD1	TRBJ2-1	NA	TGTGCCAGCCCTCCGGGACAGGGGTTCAATGAGCAGTTCTTC	CASPPGQGFNEQFF
TRBV29-1	TRBD1	TRBJ2-7	once	TGCAGCGTTGAAGATAGGGACAGGGGGCTTGGCGAGCAGTACTTC	CSVEDRDRGLGEQYF
TRBV11-2	NA	TRBJ2-7	NA	TGTGCCAGCAGCTTAGACCGCCAGTCAGGAGAGCAGTACTTC	CASSLDRQSGEQYF
TRBV9	TRBD2	TRBJ2-7	NA	TGTGCCAGCAGCCCTAGCGGGGGAGACTCCTACGAGCAGTACTTC	CASSPSGGDSYEQYF
TRBV28	NA	TRBJ2-3	NA	TGTGCCAGCGAGGGCTGGGAAGCAGATACGCAGTATTTT	CASEGWEADTQYF
TRBV7-2	NA	TRBJ2-7	NA	TGTGCCAGCAGCTCCGGACTGGGAACCTCCTACGAGCAGTACTTC	CASSSGLGTSYEQYF
TRBV4-1	TRBD2	TRBJ2-7	NA	TGCGCCAGCAGCCAGGGGGGGGGAGAGCAGTACTTC	CASSQGGGEQYF
TRBV7-2	TRBD2	TRBJ2-7	NA	TGTGCCAGCAGCTTAGGGGTCAGCGGGAGCTCCTACGAGCAGTACTTC	CASSLGVSGSSYEQYF
TRBV5-1	NA	TRBJ2-1	NA	TGCGCCAGCAGCTTGAATAGCAATAGGAATGAGCAGTTCTTC	CASSLNSNRNEQFF
TRBV11-2	NA	TRBJ1-5	NA	TGTGCCAGCAGCCTAAGCGGAGGTCAGCCCCAGCATTTT	CASSLSGGQPQHF
TRBV5-6	NA	TRBJ2-2	NA	TGTGCCAGCAGCTGGAGACTAGGGATCGAGGAGCTGTTTTTT	CASSWRLGIEELFF
TRBV18	NA	TRBJ2-3	NA	TGTGCCAGCTCCCCCGGGGCAGATACGCAGTATTTT	CASSPGADTQYF
TRBV7-9	NA	TRBJ1-1	NA	TGTGCCAGCAGCTTAGAAGTGGGGGGAATGAACACTGAAGCTTTCTTT	CASSLEVGGMNTEAFF
TRBV6-1	NA	TRBJ2-7	NA	TGTGCCAGCAGACCCGACAACCAAGCCTCCTACGAGCAGTACTTC	CASRPDNQASYEQYF
TRBV7-8	NA	TRBJ2-1	NA	TGTGCCAGCAGCCCAGGGGAAATGAACAATGAGCAGTTCTTC	CASSPGEMNNEQFF
TRBV19	TRBD1	TRBJ2-5	NA	TGTGCCAGTAGTCAAGGACAGGGGTGGGAGACCCAGTACTTC	CASSQGQGWETQYF
TRBV28	NA	TRBJ1-4	NA	TGTGCCAGCAGCCCGGGAGGGGGAGCTAATGAAAAACTGTTTTTT	CASSPGGGANEKLFF
TRBV5-8	TRBD1	TRBJ2-1	NA	TGTGCCAGCAGCTTAGGGACAGGTCCTGACCTTGAGCAGTTCTTC	CASSLGTGPDLEQFF
TRBV11-2	TRBD2	TRBJ2-5	NA	TGTGCCAGCAGCCGAGGGACTAGCGGGGGGTCGCCCCAGTACTTC	CASSRGTSGGSPQYF
TRBV10-3	TRBD2	TRBJ2-2	NA	TGTGCCATTAACCCCCGGGGAGGGCTCACCGGGGAGCTGTTTTTT	CAINPRGGLTGELFF
TRBV7-9	TRBD2	TRBJ2-1	NA	TGTGCCAGCAGCTCAGGACTAGTCTACAATGAGCAGTTCTTC	CASSSGLVYNEQFF
TRBV5-4	TRBD1	TRBJ2-5	few	TGTGCCAGCAGCTTCAGGGGGGAGACCCAGTACTTC	CASSFRGETQYF
TRBV7-9	TRBD2	TRBJ2-3	NA	TGTGCCAGCAGCCCGGGGACTAGCGGGGGCCGGGATACGCAGTATTTT	CASSPGTSGGRDTQYF
TRBV5-6	TRBD1	TRBJ2-6	NA	TGTGCCAGCAGCTCTCCGGGACAGGGTCTCTCTGGGGCCAACGTCCTGACTTTC	CASSSPGQGLSGANVLTF
TRBV5-8	NA	TRBJ2-5	NA	TGTGCCAGCAGCTGGCTAGAGCAGTACTTC	CASSWLEQYF
TRBV5-4	TRBD2	TRBJ2-3	few	TGTGCCAGCAGCTTGCGGCGGGAGGGAGGGGATACGCAGTATTTT	CASSLRREGGDTQYF
TRBV28	NA	TRBJ1-5	NA	TGTGCCAGCTCCATGGCAGGGGCGTTTCAGCCCCAGCATTTT	CASSMAGAFQPQHF
TRBV10-1	TRBD2	TRBJ2-5	NA	TGCGCCAGCAGTGATGGACTAGCGGGAGGGCAAGAGACCCAGTACTTC	CASSDGLAGGQETQYF
TRBV13	TRBD1	TRBJ2-7	NA	TGTGCCAGCAGCTCGGGACAGGACTTCTCCTACGAGCAGTACTTC	CASSSGQDFSYEQYF
TRBV5-1	TRBD1	TRBJ2-7	NA	TGCGCCAGCAGCTCCTGGACAGGGGCCCACGAGCAGTACTTC	CASSSWTGAHEQYF
TRBV4-3	NA	TRBJ2-5	once	TGCGCCAGCAGCCAAAACAGGTCTCCTAAGGAGACCCAGTACTTC	CASSQNRSPKETQYF
TRBV5-1	NA	TRBJ1-2	few	TGCGCCAGCCGCTACGGTTCGAACTATGGCTACACCTTC	CASRYGSNYGYTF
TRBV13	TRBD2	TRBJ2-7	NA	TGTGCCAGCAGCCCCCTAGCGGGAACCCTCTACGAGCAGTACTTC	CASSPLAGTLYEQYF
TRBV7-6	TRBD1	TRBJ2-5	NA	TGTGCCAGCAGCTCGGACAGGGTAGAGACCCAGTACTTC	CASSSDRVETQYF
TRBV25-1	TRBD1	TRBJ1-1	NA	TGTGCCAGCATGGGACAGGTGAACACTGAAGCTTTCTTT	CASMGQVNTEAFF
TRBV15	TRBD2	TRBJ2-1	NA	TGTGCCACCACCACTAGCGGGAGGGCCCATGAGCAGTTCTTC	CATTTSGRAHEQFF
TRBV10-1	NA	TRBJ1-1	NA	TGCGCCAGTCTCCTCAAGGGGAGGTACACTGAAGCTTTCTTT	CASLLKGRYTEAFF